This T cell receptor beta chain was sequenced in a study of CD8 T cells in cerebrospinal fluid in Alzheimer's disease. Turning to the study itself: Plate-based nested PCR sequencing and droplet-based sequencing measured CSF T cell clonal expansion.

This clonotype is identified as medium-sized from frequency. Its antigen is not identified. Study-wide points: Healthy subjects less often had a clone of at least 3% than Alzheimer's patients. No causal link between EBV and Alzheimer's follows from EBV-specific cerebrospinal fluid TCRs, authors warned.

All participants were free of acute infectious disease and in good physical condition. The CDR3 is 14 residues long. Reanalyzing the 10x single-cell sequencing reads, TCRdb keeps one entry per CDR3 protein, without DNA. This table lists fewer than 2,000 distinct CDR3 sequences. The TCR sequence derives from a human donor in good health. The chain is built from TRBV12-3 or TRBV12-4 and TRBJ2-7; TCRdb indicates TRBD2, and absent DNA this call remains unverified. Material: cerebrospinal fluid. CDR3: CASSLAGDLGEQYF.